This TCR beta chain emerged from a study of human T cells and chemical hapten exposure. This clonotype was detected a few times. TCRdb itself ran the RACE reads through MiXCR, one entry per CDR3 protein. Altogether some 99,000 distinct CDR3 sequences are present, approximately 8.8% being singletons, with the ten largest covering about 3.1%. The CDR3 runs to 14 residues. The germline CDR1 and CDR2 sequences are SGHTS and YDEGEE. V gave up 4 bases and J gave up 6 bases, with 14 bases separating them. Time point indicated: patch test 2, 6 weeks after DPC sensitization. Treatment here: therapeutic diphenylcyclopropenone sensitization with weekly scalp DPC.

The sequence derives from a woman aged 35 to 49 with alopecia areata. Some clones in this sample may be carry-over from other donors' samples. This sequence joins TRBV5-8 and TRBJ1-5; D is possibly TRBD1 (5 bases). The sample was whole blood, taken in connection with sensitization to the hapten diphenylcyclopropenone (DPC). The CDR3 is CASSGGGAGQPQHF. The CDR3 DNA reads as TGTGCCAGCAGCGGAGGAGGGGCAGGTCAGCCCCAGCATTTT.